This entry features one TCR beta chain sequence. Its target is unknown. Here immunoSEQ multiplex PCR was the method, and the copy in TCRdb shows in-frame clones only, minus some. The table lists about 120,000 clones, more than 80% of them singletons, with under 4.5% in the top ten. CDR1 and CDR2 (germline): MNHEY, SVGAGI. The germline V and J ends were trimmed by 5 bases and 1 base, with 14 bases remaining between them. This CDR3 has 15 amino acids. This record belongs to a study of T cell responses to AZD1222 COVID-19 vaccine. Study-wide results and limits: Most donors were white British, females outnumbered males, and clonal diversity was possibly underestimated. Increased Spike-specific TCR breadth and depth were observed after two AZD1222 doses. Spike was spanned by vaccine-associated CD4 TCRs, with dominance at 160-218 and 743-854. Repertoires were sampled only after the peak T cell response.

This material consisted of peripheral blood, taken 28 days after the second dose of the MenACWY control vaccine. The rearrangement uses TRBV6-5 and TRBJ1-1; possibly TRBD1 for D (5 bases). The TCR originated in an adult who received the MenACWY meningococcal vaccine as a control. The chain's CDR3 is CASSQLAGRNTEAFF. The CDR3 DNA follows: TGTGCCAGCAGTCAACTGGCAGGGAGGAACACTGAAGCTTTCTTT.